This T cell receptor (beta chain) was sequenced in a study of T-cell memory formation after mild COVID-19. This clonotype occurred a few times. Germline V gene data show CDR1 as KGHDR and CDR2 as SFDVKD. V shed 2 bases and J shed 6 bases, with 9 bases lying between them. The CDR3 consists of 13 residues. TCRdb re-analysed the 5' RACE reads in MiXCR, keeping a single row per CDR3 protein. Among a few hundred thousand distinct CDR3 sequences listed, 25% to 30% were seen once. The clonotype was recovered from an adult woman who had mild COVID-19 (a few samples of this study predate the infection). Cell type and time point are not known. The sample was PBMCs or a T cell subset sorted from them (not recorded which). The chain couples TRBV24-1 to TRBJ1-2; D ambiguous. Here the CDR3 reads CATSDYSDDGYTF. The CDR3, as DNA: TGTGCCACCAGTGATTACTCCGACGATGGCTACACCTTC.